Given below is one T cell receptor (beta chain) in context. Its antigen is unidentified. In germline, CDR1 is SGHDN, CDR2 FVKESK. The CDR3 has 15 amino acids. Trimming pared 2 bases from V and 6 bases from J, leaving 16 bases between. This entry is derived from a study of lymphopenia after photon versus proton radiotherapy. Overall study results and limits: Photon-treated patients lost naive T cells and TCR diversity; proton-treated stayed stable.

The table came from immunoSEQ multiplex PCR; TCRdb's copy has only in-frame clones and leaves some out. The data contain around 59,000 clones, less than 85% of them seen just once; the ten biggest clones take up about 2%. J is TRBJ1-1 and V is TRBV14; no definite D call. The receptor comes from a man aged 55 to 70 with pancreatic cancer. The sequencing here drew on peripheral blood, taken from a patient treated with proton-based radiotherapy. This CDR3 reads CASSQNLGRVAEAFF. CDR3 bases: TGTGCCAGCAGCCAAAACTTAGGGAGGGTGGCTGAAGCTTTCTTT.